This TCR beta chain was identified in a study of CXCR3-negative and CXCR3-positive naive CD8 T cells. Sorting was done in triplicate for each CD8+ T cell subset (about 300,000 cells each). Notes on the study in general: High diversity, comparable across both naive subsets, contrasted with much lower diversity in memory CD8+ cells. CXCR3 levels fell partly with cryopreservation; most assays relied on fresh PBMCs. A higher hydrophobicity marked the TRB CDR3s of CXCR3-positive naive cells versus CXCR3-negative naive cells.

Notes on this clonotype: What it recognizes is unknown.

The study made its TRB cDNA libraries by 5' RACE, adding UMI labels. TCRdb processed the 5' RACE reads again and assigns one entry to each CDR3 protein, with no DNA. In all, the sample yields over 45,000 distinct CDR3 sequences. The source material was naive CXCR3- CD8+ T cells from blood. Subset described: CD45RO-CCR7+CD27+CD95- naive CD8+ T cells lacking CXCR3 (TNR3-). The sequence was obtained from a human donor in good health. Some clones in this sample may be carry-over from other donors' samples.

The CDR3 is CASSLQANFNYEQYF. The rearrangement uses TRBV5-1 and TRBJ2-7; TCRdb calls TRBD1, which cannot be checked without DNA. The CDR3 totals 15 residues. The germline V gene has CDR1 SGHRS and CDR2 YFSETQ. Full variable domain (missing parts from reference TRBV5-1 and TRBJ2-7): KAGVTQTPRYLIKTRGQQVTLSCSPISGHRSVSWYQQTPGQGLQFLFEYFSETQRNKGNFPGRFSGRQFSNSRSEMNVSTLELGDSALYLCASSLQANFNYEQYFGPGTRLTVT.